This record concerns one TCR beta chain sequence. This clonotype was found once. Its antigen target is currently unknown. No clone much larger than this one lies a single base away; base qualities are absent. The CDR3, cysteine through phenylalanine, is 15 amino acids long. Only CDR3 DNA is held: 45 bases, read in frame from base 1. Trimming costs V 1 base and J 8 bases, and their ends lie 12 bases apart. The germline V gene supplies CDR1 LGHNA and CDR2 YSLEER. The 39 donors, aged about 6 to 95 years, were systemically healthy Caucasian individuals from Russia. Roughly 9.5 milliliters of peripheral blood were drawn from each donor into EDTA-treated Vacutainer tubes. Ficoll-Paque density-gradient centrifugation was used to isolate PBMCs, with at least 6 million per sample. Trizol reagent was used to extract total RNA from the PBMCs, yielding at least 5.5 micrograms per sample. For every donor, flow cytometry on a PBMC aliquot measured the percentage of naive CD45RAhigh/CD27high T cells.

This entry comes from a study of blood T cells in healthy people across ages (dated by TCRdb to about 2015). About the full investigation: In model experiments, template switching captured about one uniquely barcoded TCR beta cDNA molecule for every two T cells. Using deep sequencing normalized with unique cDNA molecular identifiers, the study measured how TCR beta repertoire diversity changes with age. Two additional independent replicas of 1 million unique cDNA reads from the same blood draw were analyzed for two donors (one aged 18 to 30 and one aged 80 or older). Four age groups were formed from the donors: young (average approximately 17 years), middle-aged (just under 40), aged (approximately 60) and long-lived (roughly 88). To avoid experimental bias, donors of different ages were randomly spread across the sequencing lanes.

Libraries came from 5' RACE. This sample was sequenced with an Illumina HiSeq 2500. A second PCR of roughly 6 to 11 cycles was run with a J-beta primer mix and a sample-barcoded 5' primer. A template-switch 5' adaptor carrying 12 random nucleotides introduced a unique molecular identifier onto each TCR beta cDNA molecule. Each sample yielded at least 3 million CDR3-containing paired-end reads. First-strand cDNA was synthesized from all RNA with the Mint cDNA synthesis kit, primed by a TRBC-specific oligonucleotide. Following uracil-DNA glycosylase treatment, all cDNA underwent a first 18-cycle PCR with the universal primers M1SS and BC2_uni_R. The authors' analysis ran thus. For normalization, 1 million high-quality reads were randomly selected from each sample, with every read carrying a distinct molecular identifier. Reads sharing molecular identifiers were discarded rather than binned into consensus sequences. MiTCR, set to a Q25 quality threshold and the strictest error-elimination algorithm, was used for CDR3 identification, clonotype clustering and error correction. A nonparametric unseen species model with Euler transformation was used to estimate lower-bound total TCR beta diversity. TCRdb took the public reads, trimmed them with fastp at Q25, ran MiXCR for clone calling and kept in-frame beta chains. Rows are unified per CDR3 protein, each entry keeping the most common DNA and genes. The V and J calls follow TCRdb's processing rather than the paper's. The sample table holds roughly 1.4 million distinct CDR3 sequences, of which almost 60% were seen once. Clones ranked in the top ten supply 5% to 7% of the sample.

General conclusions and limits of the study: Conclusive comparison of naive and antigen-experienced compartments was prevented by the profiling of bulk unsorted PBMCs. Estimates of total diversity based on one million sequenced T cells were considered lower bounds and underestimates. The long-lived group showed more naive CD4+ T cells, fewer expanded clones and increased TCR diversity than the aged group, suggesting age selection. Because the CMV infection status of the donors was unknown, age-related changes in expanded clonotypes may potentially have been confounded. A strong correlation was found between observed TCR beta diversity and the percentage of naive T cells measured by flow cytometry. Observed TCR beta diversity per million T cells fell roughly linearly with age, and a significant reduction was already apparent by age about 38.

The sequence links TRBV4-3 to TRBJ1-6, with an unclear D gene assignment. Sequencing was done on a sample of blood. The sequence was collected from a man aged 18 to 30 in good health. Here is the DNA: TGCGCCAGCAGCCAAGTAGAGGCGTTCGATTCACCCCTCCACTTT. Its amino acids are CASSQVEAFDSPLHF.